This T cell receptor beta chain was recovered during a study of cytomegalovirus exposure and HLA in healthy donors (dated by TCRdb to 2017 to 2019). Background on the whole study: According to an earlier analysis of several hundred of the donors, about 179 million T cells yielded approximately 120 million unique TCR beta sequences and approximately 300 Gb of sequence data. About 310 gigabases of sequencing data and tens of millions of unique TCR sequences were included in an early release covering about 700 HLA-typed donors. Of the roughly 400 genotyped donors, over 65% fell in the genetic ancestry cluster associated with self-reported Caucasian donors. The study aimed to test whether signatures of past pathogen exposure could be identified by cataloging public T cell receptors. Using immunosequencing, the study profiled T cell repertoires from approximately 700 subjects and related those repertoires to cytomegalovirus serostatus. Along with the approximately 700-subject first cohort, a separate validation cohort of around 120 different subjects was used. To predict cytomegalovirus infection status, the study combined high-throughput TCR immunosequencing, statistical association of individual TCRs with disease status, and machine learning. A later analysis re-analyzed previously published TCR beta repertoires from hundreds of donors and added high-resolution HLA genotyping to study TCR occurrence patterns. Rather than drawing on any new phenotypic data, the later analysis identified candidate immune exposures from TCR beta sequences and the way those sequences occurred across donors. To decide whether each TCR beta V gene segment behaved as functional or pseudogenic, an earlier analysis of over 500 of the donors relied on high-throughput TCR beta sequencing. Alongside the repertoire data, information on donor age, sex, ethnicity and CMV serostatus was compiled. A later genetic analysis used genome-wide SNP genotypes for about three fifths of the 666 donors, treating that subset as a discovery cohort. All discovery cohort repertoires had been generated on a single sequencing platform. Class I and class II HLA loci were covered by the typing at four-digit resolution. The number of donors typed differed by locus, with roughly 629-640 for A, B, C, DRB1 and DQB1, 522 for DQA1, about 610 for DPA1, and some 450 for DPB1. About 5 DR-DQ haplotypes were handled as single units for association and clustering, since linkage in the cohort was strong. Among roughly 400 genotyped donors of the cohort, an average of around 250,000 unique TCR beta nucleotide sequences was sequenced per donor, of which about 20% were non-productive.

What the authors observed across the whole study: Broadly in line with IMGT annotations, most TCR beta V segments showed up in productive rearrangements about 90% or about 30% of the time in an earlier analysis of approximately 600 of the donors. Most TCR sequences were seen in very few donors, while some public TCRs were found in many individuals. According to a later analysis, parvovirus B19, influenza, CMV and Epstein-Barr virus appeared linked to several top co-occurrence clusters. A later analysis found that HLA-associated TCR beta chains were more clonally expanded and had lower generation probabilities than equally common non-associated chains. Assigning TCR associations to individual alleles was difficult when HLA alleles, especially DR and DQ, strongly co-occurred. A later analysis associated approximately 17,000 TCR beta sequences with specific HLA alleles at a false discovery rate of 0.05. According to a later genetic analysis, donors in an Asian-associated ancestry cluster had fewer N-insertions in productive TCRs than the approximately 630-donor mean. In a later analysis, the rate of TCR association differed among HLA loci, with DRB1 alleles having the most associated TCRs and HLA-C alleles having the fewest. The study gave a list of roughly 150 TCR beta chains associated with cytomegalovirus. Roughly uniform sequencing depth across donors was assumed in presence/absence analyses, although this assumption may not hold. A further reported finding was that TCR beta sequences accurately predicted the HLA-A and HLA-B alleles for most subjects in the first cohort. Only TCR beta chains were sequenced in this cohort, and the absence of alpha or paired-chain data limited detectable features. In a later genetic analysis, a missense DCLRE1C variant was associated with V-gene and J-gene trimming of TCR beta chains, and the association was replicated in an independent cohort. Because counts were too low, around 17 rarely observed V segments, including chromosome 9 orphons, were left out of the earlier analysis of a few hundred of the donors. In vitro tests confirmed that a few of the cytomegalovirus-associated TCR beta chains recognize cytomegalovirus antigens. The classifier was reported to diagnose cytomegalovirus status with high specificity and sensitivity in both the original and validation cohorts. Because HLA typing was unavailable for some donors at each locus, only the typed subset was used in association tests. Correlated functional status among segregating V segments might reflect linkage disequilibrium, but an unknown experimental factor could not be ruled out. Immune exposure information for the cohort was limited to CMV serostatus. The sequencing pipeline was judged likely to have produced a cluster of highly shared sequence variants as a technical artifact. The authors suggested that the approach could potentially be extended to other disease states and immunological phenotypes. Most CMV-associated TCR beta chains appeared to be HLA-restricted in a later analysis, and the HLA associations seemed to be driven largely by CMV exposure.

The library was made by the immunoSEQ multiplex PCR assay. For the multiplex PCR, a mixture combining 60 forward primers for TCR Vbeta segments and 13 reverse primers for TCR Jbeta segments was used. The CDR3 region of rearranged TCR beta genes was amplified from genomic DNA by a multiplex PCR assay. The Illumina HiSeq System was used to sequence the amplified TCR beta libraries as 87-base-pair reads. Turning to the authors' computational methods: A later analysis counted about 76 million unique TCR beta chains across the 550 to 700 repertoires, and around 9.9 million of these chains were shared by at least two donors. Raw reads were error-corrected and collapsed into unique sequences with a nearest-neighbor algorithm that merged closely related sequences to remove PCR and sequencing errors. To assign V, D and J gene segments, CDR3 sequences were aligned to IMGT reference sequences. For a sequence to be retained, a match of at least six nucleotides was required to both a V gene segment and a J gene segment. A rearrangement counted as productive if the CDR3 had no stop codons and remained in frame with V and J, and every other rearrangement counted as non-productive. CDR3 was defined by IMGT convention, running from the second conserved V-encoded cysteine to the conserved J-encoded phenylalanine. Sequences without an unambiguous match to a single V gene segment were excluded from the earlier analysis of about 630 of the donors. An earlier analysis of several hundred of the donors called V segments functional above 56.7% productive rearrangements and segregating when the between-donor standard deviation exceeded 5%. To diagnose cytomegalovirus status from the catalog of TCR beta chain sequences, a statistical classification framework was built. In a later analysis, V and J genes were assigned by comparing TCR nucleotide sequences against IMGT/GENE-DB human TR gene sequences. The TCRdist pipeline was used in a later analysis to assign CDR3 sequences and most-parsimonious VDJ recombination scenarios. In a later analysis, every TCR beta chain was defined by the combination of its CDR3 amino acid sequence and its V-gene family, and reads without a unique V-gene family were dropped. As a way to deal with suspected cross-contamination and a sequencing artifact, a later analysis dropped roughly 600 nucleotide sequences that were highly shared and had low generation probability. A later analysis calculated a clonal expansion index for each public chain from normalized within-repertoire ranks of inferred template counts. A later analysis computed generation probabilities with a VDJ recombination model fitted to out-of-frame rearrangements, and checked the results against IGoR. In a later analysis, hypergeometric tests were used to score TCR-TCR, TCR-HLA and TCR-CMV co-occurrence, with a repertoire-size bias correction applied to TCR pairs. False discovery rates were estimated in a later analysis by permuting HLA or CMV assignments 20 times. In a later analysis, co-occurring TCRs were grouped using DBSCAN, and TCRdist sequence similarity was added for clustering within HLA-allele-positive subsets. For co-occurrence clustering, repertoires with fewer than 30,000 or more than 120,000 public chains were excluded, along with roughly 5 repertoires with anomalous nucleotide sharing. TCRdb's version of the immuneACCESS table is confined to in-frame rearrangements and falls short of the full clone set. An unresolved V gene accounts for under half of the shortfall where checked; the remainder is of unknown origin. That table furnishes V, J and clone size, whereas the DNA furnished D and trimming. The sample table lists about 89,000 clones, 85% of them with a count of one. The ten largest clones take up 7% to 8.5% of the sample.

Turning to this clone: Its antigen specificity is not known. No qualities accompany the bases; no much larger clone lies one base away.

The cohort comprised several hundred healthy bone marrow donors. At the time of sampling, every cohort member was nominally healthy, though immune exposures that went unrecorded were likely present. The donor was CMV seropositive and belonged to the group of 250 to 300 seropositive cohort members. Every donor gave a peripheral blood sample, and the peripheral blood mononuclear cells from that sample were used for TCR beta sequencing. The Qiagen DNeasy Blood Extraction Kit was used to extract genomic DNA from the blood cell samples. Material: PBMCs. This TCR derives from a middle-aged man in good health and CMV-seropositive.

The CDR3 corresponds to CASRGQAAYNEQYF. The nucleotide sequence is given as TGTGCCAGCAGGGGACAGGCTGCGTACAACGAGCAGTACTTC. The chain is assembled from TRBV6-1 and TRBJ2-7; 8 central nucleotides agree with TRBD1. From its cysteine to its phenylalanine, the CDR3 spans 14 amino acids. Only the CDR3 portion is preserved as DNA: 42 bases, with reading frame beginning at the first base. Via the germline V gene, CDR1 is MNHNS and CDR2 SASEGT. Here V drops 6 bases and J drops 5 bases, and the junction holds 9 bases not matched to any gene.